Each of the 25 T cell receptor beta chains below was sequenced from the same sample in a study of T cell changes during pregnancy in multiple sclerosis. Data came from immunoSEQ multiplex PCR; TCRdb stores just in-frame clones and leaves some out. The sample lists approximately 60,000 clones, 94% seen once, with around 3.2% in the top ten. The sample was CD8+ T cells from peripheral blood mononuclear cells, taken in the third trimester of pregnancy. Receptors were obtained from a female donor with multiple sclerosis, enrolled in a pregnancy study.

CDR3 DNA sequence: TGTGCCAGCAGCTTCTGGAGCGGAGGGGAGCTGTTTTTT. It specifies CASSFWSGGELFF. This rearrangement joins TRBV5-4 to TRBJ2-2; weak D call: TRBD2 (5 bases). This CDR3 comprises 13 residues. V shed 2 bases and J shed 8 bases, with 10 bases lying between them. Germline values: CDR1 SGHNT, CDR2 YYREEE (reference sequence).

This clone has just one count. In DNA form, the CDR3 reads TGTGCCAGCAGCTTCTGGACTAGTAATACCGGGGAGCTGTTTTTT. The encoded protein is CASSFWTSNTGELFF. The rearrangement uses TRBV5-4 and TRBJ2-2; 7 bases match TRBD2. The CDR3 has 15 amino acids. V lost 2 bases and J lost 5; bases outside the gene matches: 6. Germline CDR1 reads SGHNT; CDR2 reads YYREEE (reference sequence).

This chain joins TRBV5-1 and TRBJ2-7; 7 bases are shared with TRBD2. The CDR3 contains 15 residues. Germline V gene data show CDR1 as SGHRS and CDR2 as YFSETQ. J was trimmed by 9 bases and V by 4 bases; bases with no gene match: 16. The CDR3 reads CASSPELATILGQYF. CDR3 sequence (DNA): TGCGCCAGCAGCCCCGAACTAGCGACCATCCTCGGGCAGTACTTC.

The rearrangement joins TRBV27 to TRBJ2-7, with 9 bases fitting TRBD2. J was trimmed by 2 bases and V by 2 bases; bases with no gene match: 7. The CDR3 is 16 amino acids. Germline CDR1 reads MNHEY; CDR2 reads SMNVEV (reference sequence). CDR3 in amino acids: CASSLRASGITYEQYF. CDR3 in DNA: TGTGCCAGCAGTTTACGGGCTAGCGGGATTACCTACGAGCAGTACTTC.

This chain uses TRBV27 with TRBJ2-1, with unresolved D. Germline loops: CDR1 MNHEY, CDR2 SMNVEV (reference sequence). The CDR3 totals 15 residues. V lost 2 bases to trimming and J lost 0 bases, with 8 bases between them. CDR3 region: CASSLSAYSYNEQFF. For the CDR3, the DNA is TGTGCCAGCAGTTTAAGCGCTTACTCCTACAATGAGCAGTTCTTC.

This clone was counted once. A read error may produce the germline difference seen at one junction end. The rearrangement links TRBV7-8 to TRBJ2-1, with 8 positions matching TRBD2. The CDR3 has 16 amino acids. Germline V gives CDR1 SGHVS, CDR2 FQNEAQ. CDR3: CASTLSSGDLYNEQFF. The CDR3 DNA follows: TGTGCCAGCACCTTAAGTAGCGGGGACCTATACAATGAGCAGTTCTTC.

The CDR3 DNA follows: TGTGCCAGCAGTGAAGCTTCGGGGTCTGGGGCCAACGTCCTGACTTTC. Translation: CASSEASGSGANVLTF. The rearrangement links TRBV6-1 to TRBJ2-6; a possible D gene is TRBD2 (5 bases). The CDR3 is 16 residues long. CDR1 MNHNS and CDR2 SASEGT come from the germline V gene. Trimming stripped 0 bases from V and 1 base from J, with 7 bases between.

The chain is built from TRBV5-4 and TRBJ2-5; tentatively, D is TRBD1 (6 bases). The V gene lost 0 bases and the J gene lost 4 bases, with 10 bases spanning the gap. Germline values: CDR1 SGHNT, CDR2 YYREEE (reference sequence). The CDR3 runs to 14 residues. This CDR3 reads CASSLGRGPETQYF. As DNA, the CDR3 is TGTGCCAGCAGCTTGGGCAGGGGCCCAGAGACCCAGTACTTC.

The CDR3 bases are TGTGCCAGCAGCACGGGGGGTTACGAGACCCAGTACTTC. It encodes CASSTGGYETQYF. This chain joins TRBV5-6 and TRBJ2-5, with TRBD2 matching over 7 bases. Germline lookup yields CDR1 SGHDT and CDR2 YYEEEE. This CDR3 comprises 13 residues. Trimming cost V 4 bases and J 5 bases; bases outside gene matches: 5.

This sequence joins TRBV27 and TRBJ1-2; D might be TRBD1 (6 bases). CDR3 size: 13 residues. V lost 4 bases and J lost 6, with 12 bases in between. Germline V lookup: CDR1 MNHEY, CDR2 SMNVEV (reference sequence). CDR3 sequence (DNA): TGTGCCAGCAGTTCCTTGGACAGAAATGGCTACACCTTC. The encoded protein is CASSSLDRNGYTF.

The chain uses TRBV7-2 and TRBJ2-1; 11 bases are a match to TRBD1. Unmatched junction bases numbered 4, after V lost 5 bases and J lost 4 bases. The CDR3 consists of 15 residues. From germline, CDR1 is SGHTA and CDR2 FQGNSA. The CDR3 DNA sequence: TGTGCCAGCAGCATCGGGACAGGGGGTTACAATGAGCAGTTCTTC. As protein: CASSIGTGGYNEQFF. The variable domain in full, completed from reference TRBV7-2 and TRBJ2-1, reads GAGVSQSPSNKVTEKGKDVELRCDPISGHTALYWYRQSLGQGLEFLIYFQGNSAPDKSGLPSDRFSAERTGGSVSTLTIQRTQQEDSAVYLCASSIGTGGYNEQFFGPGTRLTVL.

The chain couples TRBV28 to TRBJ1-2; TRBD1 matches 9 bases. This CDR3 contains 17 residues. V dropped 4 bases and J dropped 4; count of bases not matched to a gene: 13. Germline CDR1 is MDHEN and CDR2 is SYDVKM. CDR3 protein: CASSSELGTGYGYGYTF. In DNA, the CDR3 is TGTGCCAGCAGTTCGGAACTCGGGACAGGGTATGGCTATGGCTACACCTTC.

The chain combines TRBV7-3 with TRBJ2-1, with D possibly TRBD1 on 5 matching bases. Germline V CDR1 and CDR2: SGHTA, FQGTGA. The V end was cut by 5 bases, the J end by 8 bases, with 19 bases between. This CDR3 has 15 amino acids. Written as DNA, the CDR3 is TGTGCCAGCAGCCCCTCCCTAGTCTGGGGCGATGAGCAGTTCTTC. This translates into CASSPSLVWGDEQFF.

The chain couples TRBV29-1 to TRBJ2-7, with a tentative D call TRBD1 (7 bases). This CDR3 comprises 12 residues. Germline V gene sequence: CDR1 SQVTM, CDR2 ANQGSEA. V lost 3 bases and J lost 8, with 14 bases in between. CDR3 in DNA: TGCAGCGTTGACCCCGGGGGACAGAAGCAGTACTTC. Translating gives CSVDPGGQKQYF.

The gene calls are TRBV15 and TRBJ2-5; maybe TRBD2 (6 bases). The CDR3 has 16 residues. Per germline, CDR1 LNHNV and CDR2 YYDKDF (reference sequence). V was clipped by 3 bases and J by 2 bases, with 16 bases between them. The CDR3 loop is CATSREGSVEQETQYF. The CDR3 coding sequence is TGTGCCACCAGCAGGGAGGGGTCCGTCGAACAAGAGACCCAGTACTTC.

This clone was seen a handful of times. The chain recombines TRBV12-5 with TRBJ2-2; D is perhaps TRBD1 (6 bases). The CDR3 is 14 amino acids. V gave up 5 bases and J gave up 4 bases, with 11 bases separating them. Germline lookup yields CDR1 LGHNT and CDR2 FRNRAP. The CDR3 here is CASGRPRGTGELFF. CDR3 in DNA: TGTGCTAGTGGTCGGCCCAGGGGCACCGGGGAGCTGTTTTTT.

The rearrangement joins TRBV7-2 to TRBJ2-1; 7 nucleotides line up with TRBD2. The CDR3 has 15 amino acids. The V and J ends lost 5 bases and 0 bases, in that order; junction bases with no gene match: 4. CDR1 is SGHTA and CDR2 is FQGNSA in the germline V gene. The CDR3 reads CASSRTSVSYNEQFF. For the CDR3, the DNA is TGTGCCAGCAGCCGAACTAGCGTCTCCTACAATGAGCAGTTCTTC.

This chain connects TRBV2 to TRBJ2-7, with 7 bases identical to TRBD1. The germline V gene encodes CDR1 SNHLY and CDR2 FYNNEI. V lost 6 bases, J lost 2 bases, and 7 bases stayed unmatched. The CDR3 extends over 14 amino acids. Here the CDR3 DNA reads TGTGCCAGCAGCGATCGGGACAGCACCTACGAGCAGTACTTC. Protein sequence: CASSDRDSTYEQYF.

The CDR3 sequence is CASSSLAGLNTEAFF. The CDR3 DNA is TGTGCCAGCAGTTCCCTGGCAGGGTTGAACACTGAAGCTTTCTTT. This chain links TRBV27 with TRBJ1-1; a possible D gene is TRBD1 (5 bases). Trimming took 4 bases from V and 0 from J, leaving 12 bases between them. The CDR3 loop spans 15 amino acids. Looked up from germline, CDR1 is MNHEY and CDR2 is SMNVEV (reference sequence).

CDR3 nucleotide sequence: TGTGCCAGCAGTTTAGGCTTAGAGGTAGAGCCCCAGCATTTT. It is translated as CASSLGLEVEPQHF. The chain is built from TRBV2 and TRBJ1-5; no definite D call. This CDR3 is 14 amino acids long. Germline-derived CDR1 and CDR2 are SNHLY and FYNNEI. Trimming removed 5 bases at V and 8 bases at J, with 16 bases between.

The chain is built from TRBV10-3 and TRBJ2-5, with 8 positions matching TRBD2. There are 14 residues in the CDR3. V shed 11 bases, J shed 2 bases, and the junction held 10 bases outside the gene matches. Germline-derived CDR1 and CDR2 are ENHRY and SYGVKD. In DNA form, the CDR3 reads TGTGCCGCCCAAAGCGGGGGCCTTCAAGAGACCCAGTACTTC. Protein product: CAAQSGGLQETQYF.

The V call is TRBV7-9, the J call TRBJ2-7, with 8 bases fitting TRBD2. The germline V gene has CDR1 SEHNR and CDR2 FQNEAQ (reference sequence). The V segment lost 0 bases and the J segment 6 bases; nucleotides outside the gene matches: 7. The CDR3 contains 15 residues. The CDR3: CASSLAGGRPGEQYF. DNA of the CDR3: TGTGCCAGCAGCTTAGCTGGCGGGAGGCCTGGCGAGCAGTACTTC.

The chain couples TRBV19 to TRBJ2-7, with 12 bases that match TRBD2. This CDR3 is built from 16 residues. J gave up 2 bases and V 5 bases, and 7 bases lay outside the gene matches. Germline V lookup: CDR1 LNHDA, CDR2 SQIVND (reference sequence). The CDR3 DNA reads as TGTGCCAGTAGTCCTAGGACTAGCGGGACAACCTACGAGCAGTACTTC. Its translation is CASSPRTSGTTYEQYF.

The V and J genes are TRBV5-1 and TRBJ2-1, with TRBD1 as a possible D gene (8 bases). Germline V gives CDR1 SGHRS, CDR2 YFSETQ. There are 15 residues in the CDR3. Trimming removed 4 bases from V and 2 bases from J, with 13 bases in between. The CDR3 reads CASSGGDRPYNEQFF. The CDR3 DNA sequence: TGCGCCAGCAGCGGGGGGGACAGGCCCTACAATGAGCAGTTCTTC. Together with reference TRBV5-1 and TRBJ2-1, the CDR3 gives the full variable domain: KAGVTQTPRYLIKTRGQQVTLSCSPISGHRSVSWYQQTPGQGLQFLFEYFSETQRNKGNFPGRFSGRQFSNSRSEMNVSTLELGDSALYLCASSGGDRPYNEQFFGPGTRLTVL.

The chain combines TRBV19 with TRBJ2-1; 13 positions match TRBD2. In germline, CDR1 is LNHDA, CDR2 SQIVND (reference sequence). The CDR3 is 19 amino acids. V shed 6 bases and J 4 bases; nucleotides not matched to a gene: 15. The CDR3 reads CASSRTGTSGMGEYNEQFF. CDR3 nucleotide sequence: TGTGCCAGTAGCAGAACCGGGACTAGCGGGATGGGGGAATACAATGAGCAGTTCTTC. Using reference TRBV19 and TRBJ2-1 for the parts outside the CDR3, the full variable domain is DGGITQSPKYLFRKEGQNVTLSCEQNLNHDAMYWYRQDPGQGLRLIYYSQIVNDFQKGDIAEGYSVSREKKESFPLTVTSAQKNPTAFYLCASSRTGTSGMGEYNEQFFGPGTRLTVL.